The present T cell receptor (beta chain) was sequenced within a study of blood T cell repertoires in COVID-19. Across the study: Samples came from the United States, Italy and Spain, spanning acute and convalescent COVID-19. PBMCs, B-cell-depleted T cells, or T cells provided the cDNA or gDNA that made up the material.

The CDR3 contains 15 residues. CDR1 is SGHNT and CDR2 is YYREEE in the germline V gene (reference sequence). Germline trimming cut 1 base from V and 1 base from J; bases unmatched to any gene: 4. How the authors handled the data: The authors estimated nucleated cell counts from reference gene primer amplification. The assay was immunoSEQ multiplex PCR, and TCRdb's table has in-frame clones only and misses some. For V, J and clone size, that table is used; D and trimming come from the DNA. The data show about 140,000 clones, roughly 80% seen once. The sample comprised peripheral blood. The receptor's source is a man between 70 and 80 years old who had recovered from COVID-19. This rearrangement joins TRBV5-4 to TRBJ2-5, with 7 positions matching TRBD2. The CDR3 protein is CASSLIVAGQETQYF. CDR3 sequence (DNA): TGTGCCAGCAGCTTGATAGTAGCGGGCCAAGAGACCCAGTACTTC.